This T cell receptor beta chain was identified in a study of early T cells in non-severe SARS-CoV-2 infection. The overall study: The sequenced material was bulk RNA from unsorted whole blood, and its chains were unpaired.

Unique molecular identifiers were added to individual cDNA molecules. One entry per CDR3 protein results from TCRdb running MiXCR on the 5' RACE reads. Altogether some 61,000 distinct CDR3 sequences are present, around 8.5% being singletons, with the ten largest covering more than 20%. Germline CDR1 SEHNR, CDR2 FQNEAQ (reference sequence). The V end was cut by 4 bases, the J end by 8 bases, with 11 bases between. The CDR3 is 12 amino acids. This clonotype was recorded a few times. V and J are TRBV7-9 and TRBJ1-1; no definite D call. Input material: whole blood. The source of this sequence is an adult who was a healthcare worker with PCR-confirmed SARS-CoV-2 infection or an uninfected control (not recorded which). The CDR3 DNA is TGTGCCAGCAGCTCCCTTGAAGTAGAAGCTTTCTTT. Its translation: CASSSLEVEAFF. The variable domain in full, with the rest retrieved from reference TRBV7-9 and TRBJ1-1, is DTGVSQNPRHKITKRGQNVTFRCDPISEHNRLYWYRQTLGQGPEFLTYFQNEAQLEKSRLLSDRFSAERPKGSFSTLEIQRTEQGDSAMYLCASSSLEVEAFFGQGTRLTVV.